The clone carrying this T cell receptor (beta chain) has a count of ten or more. The antigen is undetermined. This sample was taken from a study of human T cells and chemical hapten exposure. About the study: Patients received weekly diphenylcyclopropenone doses to the scalp throughout the approximately 23-week study.

MiXCR, applied by TCRdb to the RACE reads, yields one record per CDR3 protein. The data contain about 40,000 distinct CDR3 sequences, approximately 3.4% of them singletons. Time point here: patch test 2, 6 weeks after DPC sensitization. The treatment here: therapeutic diphenylcyclopropenone sensitization with weekly scalp DPC. Overall study results and limits: Because all patients had alopecia, their immune responses might differ from healthy ones.

V gave up 4 bases and J gave up 6 bases, with 15 bases separating them. The CDR3 covers 15 residues. Sequencing used whole blood, obtained in connection with sensitization to the hapten diphenylcyclopropenone (DPC). The V call is TRBV12-3 or TRBV12-4, the J call TRBJ2-2; D is ambiguous. The receptor comes from a man between 35 and 55 years old with alopecia areata. Some clones in this sample may be carry-over from other donors' samples. CDR3 protein: CASSSQIVKAGELFF. CDR3 coding DNA: TGTGCCAGCAGTTCCCAGATAGTTAAGGCCGGGGAGCTGTTTTTT.